This T cell receptor (beta chain) derives from a study of cytomegalovirus exposure and HLA in healthy donors. Whole-study context: As released early, the data held about 85 million unique TCRs from HLA-typed donors.

In the PCR, 60 Vbeta and 13 Jbeta primers were used. The repertoire was sequenced with immunoSEQ multiplex PCR; TCRdb's copy has only in-frame clones and lacks some. The sample holds around 190,000 clones, around 79% seen once. Study results and limitations: Both high specificity and high sensitivity reportedly marked the classifier's diagnosis of cytomegalovirus status. Upon later analysis, TCR association rates were observed to vary by HLA locus, being highest for DRB1 and lowest for HLA-C.

This CDR3 spans 16 amino acids. With 5 bases removed from V and 4 bases from J, the gap between germline ends came to 20 bases. Germline V gene sequence: CDR1 MNHEY, CDR2 SMNVEV (reference sequence). Remarks on this clone: Its antigen is as yet unknown.

Healthy bone marrow donors formed the donor group. This sequence joins TRBV27 and TRBJ1-1; TRBD1 is a possible D gene (5 bases). The sample was PBMCs. This sequence originates from a woman in her late teens or twenties in good health and CMV-seronegative. The CDR3 region has the DNA TGTGCCAGCAGTCCCCTAGGGGCGCGTGGTCTCACTGAAGCTTTCTTT. Translated, it gives CASSPLGARGLTEAFF.